This T cell receptor (beta chain) came from a study of naive CD8 T cells in extremely preterm neonates (dated by TCRdb to about 2017). The study in broad terms: Sorted naive CD8+ T cells from four age groups (extremely preterm neonates, term neonates, young children and adults) were used in the study to compare TCRbeta CDR3 repertoires.

Concerning this clone itself: Its antigen remains undetermined. No quality values exist for individual bases; no much larger clone is one base distant.

The CDR3 has 14 amino acids, counting the end cysteine and phenylalanine. Solely the CDR3 DNA is kept, with 42 bases framed from the first base. V and J are trimmed by 4 bases and 4 bases, and the gene matches miss 2 bases of the junction. According to the germline V gene, CDR1 reads SGDLS and CDR2 reads YYNGEE. Preterm samples were obtained from several extremely preterm deliveries at about 22-27 weeks of gestation. Exclusion from the study was applied to pregnancies with fetal demise, active maternal HSV infection or known maternal HIV infection. A FACSAria III cell sorter was used to sort live, Annexin V-negative naive CD8+ T cells (CD3+CD8+CD45RA+CCR7+). Each sample yielded roughly 19,000 to 110,000 sorted naive CD8+ T cells. Mixed venous-arterial cord blood was collected with preassembled standardized sampling kits. Cord blood was held at room temperature, and processing was completed within 4 hours of collection. Ficoll-Paque density gradient centrifugation was used to isolate mononuclear cells from diluted blood. Before sorting, mononuclear cells were cryopreserved in around 10% DMSO with about 90% FBS and kept in long-term storage at -150 degrees C. Annexin V and antibodies against CD3, CD8, CCR7 and CD45RA were used to stain the thawed cells. The DNeasy Blood and Tissue Kit was used to extract genomic DNA from sorted cell pellets that had been snap-frozen.

A two-step, bias-controlled multiplex PCR was used to amplify TCRbeta CDR3 regions from genomic DNA. The multiplex PCR used primers specific for every TRBV and TRBJ gene segment. TCRbeta repertoire data were generated with the immunoSEQ Assay. Concerning the study's data processing: To merge closely related sequences, reads went through filtering and clustering using a relative-frequency ratio and a modified nearest-neighbor algorithm. V, D and J gene assignments for CDR3 sequences followed IMGT annotation. Template counts were corrected for PCR amplification bias by normalization and were quantified against synthetic TCR CDR3 analog sequences. Analyses were restricted to unique productive sequences, meaning in-frame CDR3 sequences without stop codons. The immunoSEQ Analyzer software was used to compute clonality, defined as 1 minus Pielou's evenness, and iChao1 richness. Statistical tests were run in JMP, with either Student's t-test or a non-parametric test chosen according to Shapiro-Wilk normality results. This immuneACCESS table, as held by TCRdb, lists in-frame sequences with V and J called but not all clones. Of the missing ones, under half trace to an unresolved V gene in checked studies; the others have no known cause. The V and J calls and the clone size are those of that table, but D and trimming were determined from the DNA. The sample includes tens of thousands of clones, with about 87% observed a single time. The ten largest clones capture approximately 0.84% of the sample.

Overall results and qualifications from the work: Prospective longitudinal studies of preterm and term neonates were called for by the authors so that T cell development could be tracked within individuals. Preterm neonates had significantly lower iChao1 richness than all other age groups (p < 0.05) and an even clone distribution, indicating a less rich repertoire. A small sample size and variable productive template counts among preterm samples were noted by the authors as limitations. Preterm neonates shared more CDR3 nucleotide sequences (approximately 2.5%) than term neonates (roughly 0.4%), young children (about 0.03%) and adults (about 0.01%). Preterm CDR3s were shorter, with fewer N additions and less junctional trimming, and were closer to germline than those of older groups.

The clonotype was recovered from a boy who was born preterm. The sequence links TRBV9 to TRBJ2-5; 12 bases in between match TRBD2. Sequences were obtained from naive CD8+ T cells from cord blood. The nucleotide sequence reads TGTGCCAGCAGCCTGACTAGCGGGGGAGAGACCCAGTACTTC. Its protein product is CASSLTSGGETQYF.